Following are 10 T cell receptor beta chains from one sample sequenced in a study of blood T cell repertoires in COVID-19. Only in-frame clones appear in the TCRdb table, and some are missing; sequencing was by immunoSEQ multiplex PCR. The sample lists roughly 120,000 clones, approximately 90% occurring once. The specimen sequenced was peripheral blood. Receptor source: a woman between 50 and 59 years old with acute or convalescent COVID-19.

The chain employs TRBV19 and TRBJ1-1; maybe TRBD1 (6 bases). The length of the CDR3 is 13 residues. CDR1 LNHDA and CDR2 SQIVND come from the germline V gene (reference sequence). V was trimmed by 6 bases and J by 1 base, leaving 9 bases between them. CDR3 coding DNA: TGTGCCAGTAGAAGGGGGGGGAACACTGAAGCTTTCTTT. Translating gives CASRRGGNTEAFF.

CDR3 region: CASSSPGLAGVSYNEQFF. In nucleotides, the CDR3 is TGTGCCAGCAGCTCACCGGGACTAGCGGGAGTGTCCTACAATGAGCAGTTCTTC. V gene TRBV7-2 combines with J gene TRBJ2-1; 14 positions match TRBD2. V lost 4 bases and J lost 1; bases outside the gene matches: 6. Looked up from germline, CDR1 is SGHTA and CDR2 is FQGNSA. The CDR3 length is 18 residues.

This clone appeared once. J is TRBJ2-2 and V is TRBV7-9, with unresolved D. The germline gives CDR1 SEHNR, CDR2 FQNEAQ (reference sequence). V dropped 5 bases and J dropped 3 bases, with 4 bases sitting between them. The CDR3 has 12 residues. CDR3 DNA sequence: TGTGCCAGCAGCCACTACACCGGGGAGCTGTTTTTT. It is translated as CASSHYTGELFF.

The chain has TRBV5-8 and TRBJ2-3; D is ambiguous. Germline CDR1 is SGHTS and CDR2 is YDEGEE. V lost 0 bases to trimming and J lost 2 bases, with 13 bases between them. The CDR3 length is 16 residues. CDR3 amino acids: CASSLVGWATTDTQYF. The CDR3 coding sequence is TGTGCCAGCAGCTTGGTTGGGTGGGCCACCACAGATACGCAGTATTTT.

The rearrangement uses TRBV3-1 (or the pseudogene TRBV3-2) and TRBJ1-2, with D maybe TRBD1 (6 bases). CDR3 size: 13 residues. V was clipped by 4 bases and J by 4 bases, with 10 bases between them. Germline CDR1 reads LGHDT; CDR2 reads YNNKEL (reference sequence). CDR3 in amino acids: CASSRVDSYGYTF. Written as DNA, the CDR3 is TGTGCCAGCAGCCGAGTGGACAGCTATGGCTACACCTTC.

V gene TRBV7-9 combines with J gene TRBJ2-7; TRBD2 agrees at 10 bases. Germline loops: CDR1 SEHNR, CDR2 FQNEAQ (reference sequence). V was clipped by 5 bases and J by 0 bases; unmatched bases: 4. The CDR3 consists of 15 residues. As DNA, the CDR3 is TGTGCCAGCAGCCGGACTAGCGGAAACTCCTACGAGCAGTACTTC. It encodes CASSRTSGNSYEQYF.

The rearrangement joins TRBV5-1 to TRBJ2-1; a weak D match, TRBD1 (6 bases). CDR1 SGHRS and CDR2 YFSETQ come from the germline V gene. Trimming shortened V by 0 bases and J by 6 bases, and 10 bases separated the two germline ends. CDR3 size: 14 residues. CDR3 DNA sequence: TGCGCCAGCAGCTTGGCCGACAGGAGCAATGAGCAGTTCTTC. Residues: CASSLADRSNEQFF.

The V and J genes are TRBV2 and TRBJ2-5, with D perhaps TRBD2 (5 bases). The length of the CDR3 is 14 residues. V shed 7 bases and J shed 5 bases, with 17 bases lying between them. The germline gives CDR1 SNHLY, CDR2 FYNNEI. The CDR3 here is CASNTAEELETQYF. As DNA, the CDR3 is TGTGCCAGCAATACGGCGGAGGAGTTGGAGACCCAGTACTTC.

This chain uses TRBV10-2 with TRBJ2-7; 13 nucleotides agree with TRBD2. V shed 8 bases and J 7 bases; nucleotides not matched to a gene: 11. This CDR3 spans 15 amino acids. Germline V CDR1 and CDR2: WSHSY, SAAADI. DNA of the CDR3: TGCGCCAGCGCCCGGACTAGCGGGAGTTTGGGGGAGCAGTACTTC. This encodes CASARTSGSLGEQYF.

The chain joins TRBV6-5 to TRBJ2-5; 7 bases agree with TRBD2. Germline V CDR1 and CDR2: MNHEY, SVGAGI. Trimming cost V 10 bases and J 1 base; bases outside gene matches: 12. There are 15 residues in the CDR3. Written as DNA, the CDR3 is TGTGCCATACTTACGGGGGGACGGACCCAAGAGACCCAGTACTTC. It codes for CAILTGGRTQETQYF.